The rows below give T cell receptor beta chains drawn from one sample of a study of early T cells in non-severe SARS-CoV-2 infection. From the 5' RACE reads, TCRdb called clonotypes with MiXCR, one entry per CDR3 protein. Of about 100,000 distinct CDR3 sequences in the sample, about an eighth were seen once. The sequenced material came from whole blood. The receptors derive from an adult who was a healthcare worker with PCR-confirmed SARS-CoV-2 infection or an uninfected control (not recorded which). CDR3s include the opening cysteine and the closing phenylalanine or tryptophan. D genes are given only for firm matches. Only some rows state a clone size, as once, few, many or a class for expanded clones.

>TRBJ2-7|TRBV29-1|many|.
TGCAGCGTTGGATCCTCCGAGCAGTACTTC
CSVGSSEQYF
>TRBJ2-7|TRBV20-1|many|.
TGCAGTGCTAGGGGACCCCGAGGGGGTGGGTACGAGCAGTACTTC
CSARGPRGGGYEQYF
>TRBJ2-7|TRBV28|.|.
TGTGCCAGCAGTAAGAGGGGCGGGCTCTCCTACGAGCAGTACTTC
CASSKRGGLSYEQYF
>TRBJ1-3|TRBV4-1|many|.
TGCGCCAGCAGCCAGGCCAGTCCGGAGTTGAGCACCATATATTTT
CASSQASPELSTIYF
>TRBJ2-7|TRBV5-1|many|.
TGCGCCAGCAGCTTTAGCGACACCTACGAGCAGTACTTC
CASSFSDTYEQYF
>TRBJ2-1|TRBV5-1|many|.
TGCGCCAGCAGCTTGCAAGGGCTCGGCAATGAGCAGTTCTTC
CASSLQGLGNEQFF
>TRBJ1-1|TRBV12-3/TRBV12-4|.|.
TGTGCCAGCAGCTTGACACCGAACACTGAAGCTTTCTTT
CASSLTPNTEAFF
>TRBJ1-2|TRBV29-1|few|.
TGCAGCGTTGTAAAGCCTCCTAGGTGGGAAAACTATGGCTACACCTTC
CSVVKPPRWENYGYTF
>TRBJ2-7|TRBV5-6|few|.
TGTGCCAGCAGCTTGGAATACGAGCAGTACTTC
CASSLEYEQYF
>TRBJ2-3|TRBV7-2|many|TRBD2
TGTGCCAGCAGCTTAGCGGGACTAGACACAGATACGCAGTATTTT
CASSLAGLDTDTQYF
>TRBJ2-3|TRBV6-2/TRBV6-3|few|TRBD2
TGTGCCTCCAGTTATTCGGGAGGGCCCACAGATACGCAGTATTTT
CASSYSGGPTDTQYF
>TRBJ2-7|TRBV11-2|few|.
TGTGCCAGCAGGGGGACTTCCTACGAGCAGTACTTC
CASRGTSYEQYF
>TRBJ2-2|TRBV30|.|.
TGTGCCTGGAGTTTCACTTGGCGTTTGGCGGAGGCGAACACCGGGGAGCTGTTTTTT
CAWSFTWRLAEANTGELFF
>TRBJ2-4|TRBV21-1|few|.
TGTGCCAGCAGAAGGGGCCGCACAGAATACCTAGCCAAAAACATTCAGTACTTC
CASRRGRTEYLAKNIQYF
>TRBJ1-6|TRBV27|.|.
TGTGCCAGCAGCAGACAGCCTGATTCACCCCTCCACTTT
CASSRQPDSPLHF
>TRBJ2-5|TRBV7-2|.|.
TGTGCCAGCAGCTTAGAGGAGGACAGCGCTAGAGAGACCCAGTACTTC
CASSLEEDSARETQYF